The clone carrying this TCR beta chain came up a few times. The sample's time point: patch test 1, 2 weeks after DPC sensitization. The treatment denotes: therapeutic diphenylcyclopropenone sensitization with weekly scalp DPC. Blood collection happened ahead of applying each patch test. The CDR3 consists of 15 residues. Germline CDR1 reads MNHEY; CDR2 reads SVGEGT. V was trimmed by 6 bases and J by 4 bases, leaving 18 bases between them. TCRdb re-called the RACE reads through MiXCR, storing one row per CDR3 protein. Among some 350,000 distinct CDR3 sequences listed, under 8% were seen once. The data derive from a study of human T cells and chemical hapten exposure. About the study: Patients got weekly scalp diphenylcyclopropenone doses over the approximately 24-week study. Variation in per-sample TCR yields came mainly from small pooled library volume differences.

The sequences come from whole blood, collected in connection with sensitization to the hapten diphenylcyclopropenone (DPC). This receptor was identified in a woman between 18 and 29 years old with alopecia areata. Some clones in this sample may be carry-over from other donors' samples. This sequence joins TRBV6-2 or TRBV6-3 and TRBJ1-1, with no clear D. CDR3: CASSTYLRSTTEAFF. The DNA for the CDR3 is TGTGCCAGCAGCACTTATCTACGTTCCACCACTGAAGCTTTCTTT.